This TCR beta chain is drawn from a study of blood T cell repertoires in COVID-19. In the study overall: Researchers got acute and convalescent COVID-19 samples from the United States, Italy and Spain. PBMCs, B-cell-depleted T cells, or T cells were the source of the cDNA or gDNA that made up the material.

Study processing details: Estimation of nucleated cell counts was performed using reference gene primer amplification. Clones were sequenced by immunoSEQ multiplex PCR, and TCRdb holds only the in-frame ones, with some missing. For V, J and clone size, that table is used; D and trimming come from the DNA. The profile covers roughly 40,000 clones, with roughly 87% appearing a single time and over 11% taken by the ten largest. The clonotype was recovered from a human donor in a cohort sampled during active COVID-19. The sequenced sample consisted of peripheral blood.

CDR3 coding DNA: TGTGCCAGCAGTTCTACCCCCCATCAGCCCCAGCATTTT. It is translated as CASSSTPHQPQHF. The chain uses TRBV27 and TRBJ1-5, with unresolved D. The V end lost 4 bases, the J end lost 5 bases, and 9 bases lay between the germline ends. CDR1 is MNHEY and CDR2 is SMNVEV in the germline V gene (reference sequence). The CDR3 consists of 13 residues.